These 19 T cell receptor beta chains were sequenced from one sample in a study of response to subunit inactivated influenza vaccine. TCRdb used MiXCR to reprocess the RT-PCR reads, holding one entry per CDR3 protein. The repertoire holds about 570,000 distinct CDR3 sequences, with around 10% as singletons. These same records also appear under a second study, on T cells expressing NK-cell markers. That work states: Making the TCR beta cDNA relied on 5'RACE template switching with UMIs.

This specimen consisted of PBMCs from blood, obtained on the day of vaccination. The receptors stem from a man aged 45-65 years who received an inactivated influenza vaccine.

V and J are TRBV7-2 and TRBJ2-1; D is unclear. Trimming took 4 bases from V and 5 from J, leaving 15 bases between them. In germline, CDR1 is SGHTA, CDR2 FQGNSA. The CDR3 consists of 15 residues. The CDR3 region is CASSSETLQNNEQFF. CDR3 nucleotides: TGTGCCAGCAGCTCGGAAACCTTACAGAACAATGAGCAGTTCTTC.

This clonotype was detected a few times. Here the CDR3 reads CASSRGHMNTEAFF. The DNA of the CDR3 is TGTGCCAGCAGCAGAGGACATATGAACACTGAAGCTTTCTTT. The chain carries TRBV7-2 and TRBJ1-1, with D tentatively TRBD1 (5 bases). V lost 5 bases, J lost 0 bases, and 10 bases lay in between. CDR3 length equals 14 residues. Per germline, CDR1 SGHTA and CDR2 FQGNSA.

Ten or more counts support this clonotype. This chain links TRBV12-3 or TRBV12-4 with TRBJ1-5; D gene unclear. CDR3 size: 14 residues. V lost 3 bases, J lost 5 bases, and 11 bases lay in between. CDR3 in amino acids: CASSFSAGHQPQHF. The CDR3 bases are TGTGCCAGCAGTTTTTCGGCAGGCCATCAGCCCCAGCATTTT.

The table lists this clonotype with many counts. The V call is TRBV5-1, the J call TRBJ1-4; 8 nucleotides agree with TRBD1. The V segment lost 4 bases and the J segment 6 bases; nucleotides outside the gene matches: 5. Germline V gene data show CDR1 as SGHRS and CDR2 as YFSETQ. The CDR3 extends over 14 amino acids. The CDR3 DNA follows: TGCGCCAGCAGCGACGGACAGGGCTATGAAAAACTGTTTTTT. This translates into CASSDGQGYEKLFF.

There are many counts of this clonotype. The chain links TRBV5-6 to TRBJ2-3; 8 positions agree with TRBD2. The V and J ends lost 2 bases and 13 bases, in that order; junction bases with no gene match: 9. The germline V gene encodes CDR1 SGHDT and CDR2 YYEEEE. This CDR3 spans 13 amino acids. Written as DNA, the CDR3 is TGTGCCAGCAGCTTTGAACGGGGGGGAATTAAGTATTTT. It encodes CASSFERGGIKYF.

This clonotype was seen a handful of times. This chain connects TRBV7-6 to TRBJ2-7, with TRBD1 matching over 8 bases. The CDR3 spans 15 residues. The V gene's germline CDR1 is SGHVS and CDR2 FNYEAQ. V shed 0 bases and J 5 bases; nucleotides not matched to a gene: 6. In nucleotides, the CDR3 is TGTGCCAGCAGCTTAGCGCGGGCAGGGGGCCACGAGCAGTACTTC. Encoded protein: CASSLARAGGHEQYF.

In this sample, this clonotype turned up a few times. This chain links TRBV7-2 with TRBJ1-4; no firm D call. With 1 base removed from V and 3 bases from J, the gap between germline ends came to 15 bases. There are 17 residues in the CDR3. The V gene's germline CDR1 is SGHTA and CDR2 FQGNSA. The CDR3 here is CASSLGARAGANEKLFF. For the CDR3, the DNA is TGTGCCAGCAGCTTAGGGGCGAGGGCCGGGGCTAATGAAAAACTGTTTTTT.

This clonotype was detected only a few times. The chain uses TRBV6-5 and TRBJ1-2; the match to TRBD1 covers 10 bases. The CDR3 is 16 residues long. J lost 3 bases, V lost 0 bases, and 4 bases had no gene match. Germline V gene lookup returns CDR1 MNHEY and CDR2 SVGAGI. DNA for the CDR3: TGTGCCAGCAGTTACTCTGTGGGACAGGGGCACTATGGCTACACCTTC. Amino acid sequence: CASSYSVGQGHYGYTF.

The rearrangement joins TRBV9 to TRBJ2-3, with 8 bases lining up with TRBD1. CDR1 and CDR2 from the germline V gene are SGDLS and YYNGEE. The V and J ends lost 2 bases and 4 bases, in that order; junction bases with no gene match: 6. This CDR3 spans 15 amino acids. This chain's CDR3 is CASSVGQGWADTQYF. The CDR3, as DNA: TGTGCCAGCAGCGTTGGACAGGGTTGGGCAGATACGCAGTATTTT.

This clonotype was counted many times. The chain combines TRBV12-3 or TRBV12-4 with TRBJ2-1; tentatively, D is TRBD2 (6 bases). With 4 bases removed from V and 7 bases from J, the gap between germline ends came to 11 bases. This CDR3 spans 13 amino acids. DNA of the CDR3: TGTGCCAGCAGTTCCGGGACTTATAATGAGCAGTTCTTC. Amino acid sequence: CASSSGTYNEQFF.

The CDR3 sequence: CASSLRSTGDEQFF. DNA of the CDR3: TGCGCCAGCAGCTTGAGGTCTACGGGGGATGAGCAGTTCTTC. The chain combines TRBV5-1 with TRBJ2-1, with a tentative D call TRBD2 (6 bases). From germline, CDR1 is SGHRS and CDR2 YFSETQ. The V end was cut by 1 base, the J end by 8 bases, with 13 bases between. This CDR3 has 14 residues.

The V and J genes are TRBV2 and TRBJ2-6; D is uncertain. The CDR3 has 16 amino acids. Trimming took off 1 base at V and 1 base at J, with 8 bases between the two ends. Germline V gene sequence: CDR1 SNHLY, CDR2 FYNNEI. The CDR3 nucleotides are TGTGCCAGCAGTGAAGGGTTTAGGTCTGGGGCCAACGTCCTGACTTTC. This codes for CASSEGFRSGANVLTF. Full variable domain (outside the CDR3, taken from reference TRBV2 and TRBJ2-6): EPEVTQTPSHQVTQMGQEVILRCVPISNHLYFYWYRQILGQKVEFLVSFYNNEISEKSEIFDDQFSVERPDGSNFTLKIRSTKLEDSAMYFCASSEGFRSGANVLTFGAGSRLTVL.

V gene TRBV5-1 combines with J gene TRBJ1-4, with 8 bases fitting TRBD1. V lost 1 base to trimming and J lost 3 bases; unmatched junction nucleotides: 2. The CDR3 is 15 residues long. Germline CDR1 and CDR2: SGHRS and YFSETQ. The CDR3 is CASSLLRGPNEKLFF. As DNA, the CDR3 is TGCGCCAGCAGCTTGCTCAGGGGGCCTAATGAAAAACTGTTTTTT. Filled out from reference TRBV5-1 and TRBJ1-4, the complete variable domain reads KAGVTQTPRYLIKTRGQQVTLSCSPISGHRSVSWYQQTPGQGLQFLFEYFSETQRNKGNFPGRFSGRQFSNSRSEMNVSTLELGDSALYLCASSLLRGPNEKLFFGSGTQLSVL.

This clonotype was seen many times. This rearrangement joins TRBV15 to TRBJ1-3, with D possibly matching TRBD1 (5 bases). Germline V gene sequence: CDR1 LNHNV, CDR2 YYDKDF (reference sequence). CDR3 length: 16 residues. V lost 2 bases to trimming and J lost 2 bases, with 13 bases between them. The CDR3 protein is CATSRRTTGTGNTIYF. The CDR3 nucleotides read TGTGCCACCAGCAGAAGGACAACTGGGACTGGAAACACCATATATTTT. Together with reference TRBV15 and TRBJ1-3, the CDR3 gives the full variable domain: DAMVIQNPRYQVTQFGKPVTLSCSQTLNHNVMYWYQQKSSQAPKLLFHYYDKDFNNEADTPDNFQSRRPNTSFCFLDIRSPGLGDTAMYLCATSRRTTGTGNTIYFGEGSWLTVV.

The chain couples TRBV20-1 to TRBJ2-7; the match to TRBD1 covers 10 bases. The CDR3 length is 15 residues. Losses at the gene ends were 1 base for V and 7 bases for J; bases not matched to a gene: 10. Germline V gives CDR1 DFQATT, CDR2 SNEGSKA (reference sequence). In DNA form, the CDR3 reads TGCAGTGCTAGAGCAGTAGGACAGGGGGAGTTGGAGCAGTACTTC. Its translation is CSARAVGQGELEQYF.

The V and J genes are TRBV6-1 and TRBJ1-5, with D tentatively TRBD1 (6 bases). The CDR3 has 14 residues. Deletions cut 5 bases from V and 2 bases from J, with 10 bases between. The germline gives CDR1 MNHNS, CDR2 SASEGT. CDR3 DNA sequence: TGTGCCAGCAGTCAAAACAGGGGCAATCAGCCCCAGCATTTT. This gives the protein CASSQNRGNQPQHF.

The chain recombines TRBV5-1 with TRBJ2-7, with D maybe TRBD2 (6 bases). Deletions cut 8 bases from V and 0 bases from J, with 18 bases between. This CDR3 is 15 amino acids long. Per the germline V gene, CDR1 is SGHRS and CDR2 is YFSETQ. The CDR3 is CARPSDKAGSYEQYF. The CDR3 DNA reads TGCGCCAGGCCGTCCGACAAAGCGGGCTCCTACGAGCAGTACTTC.

This clonotype appeared a few times. This sequence joins TRBV2 and TRBJ2-3, with 8 nucleotides matching TRBD2. Trimming removed 1 base from V and 4 bases from J; junction bases left unmatched: 1. Germline CDR1 reads SNHLY; CDR2 reads FYNNEI. The CDR3 runs 14 residues. CDR3 amino acids: CASSEGTSSDTQYF. The DNA of the CDR3 is TGTGCCAGCAGTGAAGGGACTAGCTCAGATACGCAGTATTTT.

At least ten counts were recorded for this clonotype. The V gene is TRBV2, the J gene TRBJ2-1; 7 nucleotides align to TRBD2. Trimming cost V 6 bases and J 3 bases; bases outside gene matches: 2. The CDR3 covers 13 residues. Per germline, CDR1 SNHLY and CDR2 FYNNEI. CDR3 nucleotides: TGTGCCAGCAGGCGGGAGCACTACAATGAGCAGTTCTTC. This gives the protein CASRREHYNEQFF.